A selection of T cell receptor beta chains follows, all from one sample in a study of low-dose radiotherapy and immunotherapy resistance in tumors. MiXCR, run by TCRdb on the reads, gives a single entry per CDR3 protein. The sample records around 80,000 distinct CDR3 sequences, under 20% being singletons. This sample comprised PBMCs, obtained after low-dose radiotherapy plus immunotherapy. These receptor sequences come from a male donor with prostate cancer. CDR3s include the opening cysteine and the closing phenylalanine or tryptophan. A D gene is named only where the DNA matches it firmly. Not all rows give a size; the values are once, few, many and, for expanded clones, a class.

J,D,size,V,CDR3,DNA
TRBJ2-2,.,many,TRBV5-5,CASSLQFSNTGELFF,TGTGCCAGCAGCTTACAGTTCTCGAACACCGGGGAGCTGTTTTTT
TRBJ1-2,.,many,TRBV19,CASTLHGYYGYTF,TGTGCCAGTACCCTACATGGATACTATGGCTACACCTTC
TRBJ2-5,TRBD2,many,TRBV7-9,CASSFPAGGRETQYF,TGTGCCAGCAGCTTCCCCGCGGGAGGGCGGGAGACCCAGTACTTC
TRBJ1-2,.,many,TRBV2,CASTNQGSNYGYTF,TGTGCCAGCACCAATCAGGGTTCTAACTATGGCTACACCTTC
TRBJ2-1,TRBD2,many,TRBV11-1,CASSSTGLAGGPSNEQFF,TGTGCCAGCAGCTCCACGGGACTAGCGGGAGGGCCCTCCAATGAGCAGTTCTTC
TRBJ2-1,.,many,TRBV2,CASIGPLGNEQFF,TGTGCCAGCATAGGCCCCTTAGGCAATGAGCAGTTCTTC
TRBJ2-7,TRBD2,once,TRBV27,CATVAGGTYEQYF,TGTGCCACCGTAGCGGGGGGCACCTACGAGCAGTACTTC
TRBJ2-1,TRBD2,many,TRBV7-9,CASSLGVAGTSGSYGYNEQFF,TGTGCCAGCAGCTTAGGAGTAGCCGGGACTAGCGGATCCTATGGCTACAATGAGCAGTTCTTC
TRBJ2-7,TRBD1,many,TRBV5-1,CASSLDGGTGREQYF,TGCGCCAGCAGCCTGGATGGCGGGACAGGCCGCGAGCAGTACTTC
TRBJ2-2,.,many,TRBV6-1,CASSEITLRGELFF,TGTGCCAGCAGTGAAATAACGCTGCGCGGGGAGCTGTTTTTT
TRBJ2-5,TRBD2,many,TRBV30,CAWSVSRASGSGETQYF,TGTGCCTGGAGTGTGTCAAGAGCTAGCGGGAGTGGGGAGACCCAGTACTTC
TRBJ2-7,.,many,TRBV6-2/TRBV6-3,CASSPRAYEQYF,TGTGCCAGCAGCCCGAGGGCCTACGAGCAGTACTTC
TRBJ2-5,TRBD1,many,TRBV6-5,CASSQTGSLGETQYF,TGTGCCAGCAGTCAGACAGGGTCCCTCGGAGAGACCCAGTACTTC
TRBJ1-2,TRBD1,many,TRBV6-2/TRBV6-3,CASSSYRGANYGYTF,TGTGCCAGCAGTTCGTACAGGGGAGCTAACTATGGCTACACCTTC
TRBJ2-5,.,many,TRBV7-2,CASSLYIGSQETQYF,TGTGCCAGCAGCTTATATATCGGGAGCCAAGAGACCCAGTACTTC
TRBJ2-5,TRBD1,many,TRBV7-2,CASSLGDRDQETQYF,TGTGCCAGCAGCTTAGGGGACAGGGACCAAGAGACCCAGTACTTC
TRBJ1-4,.,.,TRBV6-2/TRBV6-3,CASSLGAGLEKLFF,TGTGCCAGCAGCCTCGGAGCGGGGTTGGAAAAACTGTTTTTT
TRBJ2-2,TRBD1,many,TRBV4-1,CASSQETRDRGNTGELFF,TGCGCCAGCAGCCAAGAAACCCGGGACAGGGGGAACACCGGGGAGCTGTTTTTT
TRBJ2-7,TRBD2,many,TRBV20-1,CSATSGESYEQYF,TGCAGTGCTACTAGCGGGGAATCCTACGAGCAGTACTTC
TRBJ1-2,.,many,TRBV6-1,CASSEALDTNYGYTF,TGTGCCAGCAGTGAAGCGCTGGACACAAACTATGGCTACACCTTC
TRBJ2-7,.,many,TRBV7-8,CASSFRDSIYEQYF,TGTGCCAGCAGCTTTCGGGACTCTATCTACGAGCAGTACTTC
TRBJ2-7,.,many,TRBV7-2,CASSLEVGRPYEQYF,TGTGCCAGCAGCTTAGAGGTCGGGAGACCCTACGAGCAGTACTTC
TRBJ2-3,.,many,TRBV23-1,CASSPRKRRGCTDTQYF,TGCGCCAGCAGTCCCCGGAAGCGCAGGGGTTGCACAGATACGCAGTATTTT
TRBJ2-1,.,.,TRBV6-8,CASSYRQGYEQFF,TGTGCCAGCAGTTACAGGCAAGGCTATGAGCAGTTCTTC
TRBJ1-1,.,many,TRBV6-6,CASSYSVGPGDTEAFF,TGTGCCAGCAGTTACTCGGTTGGCCCTGGGGACACTGAAGCTTTCTTT
TRBJ2-6,.,many,TRBV6-5,CASSYSQGAGANVLTF,TGTGCCAGCAGTTACTCCCAAGGGGCTGGGGCCAACGTCCTGACTTTC
TRBJ2-2,.,many,TRBV7-7,CASSDKRYTGELFF,TGTGCCAGCTCTGATAAGCGGTACACCGGGGAGCTGTTTTTT
TRBJ2-7,.,.,TRBV25-1,CASTRRGDYEQYF,TGTGCCAGCACCCGACGTGGGGACTACGAGCAGTACTTC
TRBJ2-1,.,many,TRBV19,CASSIEGYNEQFF,TGTGCCAGTAGTATTGAGGGATACAATGAGCAGTTCTTC
TRBJ2-1,.,.,TRBV3-1,CASSSPLDNEQFF,TGTGCCAGCAGCTCCCCCCTAGATAATGAGCAGTTCTTC
TRBJ1-5,.,many,TRBV5-4,CASSLGGAVNQPQHF,TGTGCCAGCAGCTTGGGGGGGGCGGTCAATCAGCCCCAGCATTTT
TRBJ2-7,TRBD2,many,TRBV6-6,CASSYPPAGYEQYF,TGTGCCAGCAGTTACCCCCCAGCGGGGTACGAGCAGTACTTC
TRBJ2-5,.,.,TRBV28,CASSLWGRGVEGETQYF,TGTGCCAGCAGTTTATGGGGCAGGGGAGTCGAAGGGGAGACCCAGTACTTC
TRBJ1-4,.,many,TRBV10-3,CATSGATNEKLFF,TGTGCCACCTCCGGGGCAACTAATGAAAAACTGTTTTTT
TRBJ2-1,TRBD2,few,TRBV20-1,CSALRLAGVSSYNEQFF,TGCAGTGCTCTTAGACTAGCGGGGGTCAGCTCCTACAATGAGCAGTTCTTC
TRBJ2-7,TRBD2,.,TRBV6-2/TRBV6-3,CASSQTTGLAVEQYF,TGTGCCAGCAGTCAAACCACGGGACTAGCGGTCGAGCAGTACTTC
TRBJ2-2,.,many,TRBV25-1,CASRWGTGELFF,TGTGCCAGCAGGTGGGGTACCGGGGAGCTGTTTTTT
TRBJ2-1,.,many,TRBV19,CASSILGSREQFF,TGTGCCAGTAGTATCCTGGGGTCTCGTGAGCAGTTCTTC
TRBJ2-1,.,many,TRBV5-1,CASSLGYYARGSYNEQFF,TGCGCCAGCAGCTTGGGATATTACGCCCGAGGGTCCTACAATGAGCAGTTCTTC
TRBJ2-5,.,many,TRBV20-1,CSAPRQETQYF,TGCAGTGCCCCGCGCCAAGAGACCCAGTACTTC
TRBJ2-2,TRBD1,many,TRBV28,CASRPDRWGPNTGELFF,TGTGCCAGCAGGCCGGACAGGTGGGGCCCGAACACCGGGGAGCTGTTTTTT
TRBJ2-7,TRBD1,many,TRBV7-6,CASSASGTGREQYF,TGTGCCAGCAGCGCATCCGGGACAGGGAGGGAGCAGTACTTC
TRBJ1-3,.,.,TRBV28,CASSLGPGNTIYF,TGTGCCAGCAGCCTTGGGCCCGGAAACACCATATATTTT
TRBJ2-2,.,many,TRBV4-2,CASSQDSHWVLFF,TGTGCCAGCAGCCAAGATTCCCATTGGGTGCTGTTTTTT
TRBJ2-4,.,many,TRBV11-2,CASSTTGERTNIQYF,TGTGCCAGCAGCACCACGGGAGAGAGGACAAACATTCAGTACTTC
TRBJ2-3,.,many,TRBV2,CASRVVLTDTQYF,TGTGCCAGCAGGGTCGTCCTCACAGATACGCAGTATTTT
TRBJ2-1,TRBD2,many,TRBV20-1,CSAMRVAGPPEQFF,TGCAGTGCTATGCGGGTAGCGGGGCCTCCCGAGCAGTTCTTC
TRBJ2-3,.,many,TRBV6-5,CASSPAGRLTDTQYF,TGTGCCAGCAGTCCCGCAGGGCGGCTCACAGATACGCAGTATTTT
TRBJ1-4,.,many,TRBV4-2,CASSRQGVTNEKLFF,TGTGCCAGCAGCCGTCAGGGAGTAACTAATGAAAAACTGTTTTTT
TRBJ1-5,TRBD1,many,TRBV6-2/TRBV6-3,CASSYAARTGSNQPQHF,TGTGCCAGCAGTTACGCTGCCCGGACAGGAAGCAATCAGCCCCAGCATTTT
TRBJ2-7,.,.,TRBV15,CATSRGTTGEQYF,TGTGCCACCAGCAGAGGGACCACCGGGGAGCAGTACTTC
TRBJ2-7,.,many,TRBV7-2,CASSSQRLLEQYF,TGTGCCAGCAGCTCTCAGCGCCTACTTGAGCAGTACTTC
TRBJ2-3,.,many,TRBV28,CASSETPEVTDTQYF,TGTGCCAGCAGCGAAACCCCGGAGGTTACAGATACGCAGTATTTT
TRBJ2-1,.,many,TRBV29-1,CSVRTETYYNEQFF,TGCAGCGTTAGGACGGAAACTTACTACAATGAGCAGTTCTTC
TRBJ2-1,TRBD2,many,TRBV6-5,CASSPLAGVYNEQFF,TGTGCCAGCAGTCCCCTAGCGGGAGTGTACAATGAGCAGTTCTTC